This T cell receptor beta chain was retrieved from a study of T-cell reconstitution after alpha-beta-depleted transplantation in children. Study findings and constraints: The study reportedly traced alpha-beta T cells about two months after transplant to several hundred expanded graft clones.

This clonotype occurred a few times. Its antigen is unidentified. The ends lost 0 bases at V and 7 bases at J; junction bases unmatched: 3. The CDR3 has 15 residues. Germline V lookup: CDR1 MNHEY, CDR2 SVGAGI. Unique molecular identifiers were used in preparing the TCRbeta library. Each CDR3 protein is one row after TCRdb ran MiXCR on the PCR reads. In the table there are around 450,000 distinct CDR3 sequences, around 46% of which are singletons. The TCR sequence derives from a girl aged 2 to 9 with aplastic anemia, due to receive a stem cell transplant. The chain couples TRBV6-5 to TRBJ2-1; 10 bases line up with TRBD2. The sequences come from PBMCs, collected before TCRalphabeta/CD19-depleted stem cell transplant. CDR3 DNA sequence: TGTGCCAGCAGTTACTCGCTGACTAGCGGGAATGAGCAGTTCTTC. Amino acid sequence: CASSYSLTSGNEQFF.